Each of the 31 T cell receptor beta chains below was sequenced from the same sample in a study of cytomegalovirus exposure and HLA in healthy donors. The PCR ran on 60 Vbeta and 13 Jbeta primers. The protocol was immunoSEQ multiplex PCR, while the TCRdb copy is restricted to in-frame clones and leaves out a portion. The sample holds around 200,000 clones. Source material: PBMCs. The receptors were sampled from a woman in her thirties in good health and CMV-seropositive.

The gene calls are TRBV28 and TRBJ2-5; perhaps TRBD1 as D (6 bases). The CDR3 has 15 amino acids. Germline values: CDR1 MDHEN, CDR2 SYDVKM. The V end was cut by 7 bases, the J end by 2 bases, with 17 bases between. CDR3 region: CASTPLGDIQETQYF. The CDR3 DNA is TGTGCCAGCACCCCCCTGGGGGACATTCAAGAGACCCAGTACTTC.

The chain is built from TRBV9 and TRBJ1-2; 7 bases line up with TRBD1. Germline V gene lookup returns CDR1 SGDLS and CDR2 YYNGEE. The CDR3 has 13 amino acids. J gave up 5 bases and V 4 bases, and 5 bases lay outside the gene matches. CDR3 loop: CASSPDREYGYTF. The CDR3 coding sequence is TGTGCCAGCAGCCCCGACAGGGAATATGGCTACACCTTC.

On this clone: Other DNA sequences in this specimen translate into the identical CDR3. The chain combines TRBV7-2 with TRBJ1-3; D call uncertain. V was cut by 1 base and J by 1 base, with 5 bases left in between. The CDR3 runs to 14 residues. Germline V lookup: CDR1 SGHTA, CDR2 FQGNSA. CDR3 nucleotides: TGTGCCAGCAGCTTAGGACATTCTGGAAACACCATATATTTT. Its protein product is CASSLGHSGNTIYF.

V and J are TRBV12-5 and TRBJ2-2, with D maybe TRBD1 (6 bases). CDR1 is LGHNT, CDR2 FRNRAP, per germline. The CDR3 extends over 15 amino acids. V was shortened by 6 bases and J by 3 bases, with 14 bases between the two germline ends. Written as DNA, the CDR3 is TGTGCTAGTGGCTGGGGCAGGGGCTACACCGGGGAGCTGTTTTTT. It specifies CASGWGRGYTGELFF.

The V and J genes are TRBV19 and TRBJ2-7; TRBD2 might be the D (6 bases). Trimming shortened V by 5 bases and J by 0 bases, and 8 bases separated the two germline ends. The germline gives CDR1 LNHDA, CDR2 SQIVND (reference sequence). The CDR3 has 13 amino acids. CDR3 sequence (DNA): TGTGCCAGTAGTCCGGGGGTCTCCTACGAGCAGTACTTC. It translates to CASSPGVSYEQYF.

The chain combines TRBV19 with TRBJ1-3, with a possible D match to TRBD1 (6 bases). V dropped 5 bases and J dropped 0 bases, with 11 bases sitting between them. There are 15 residues in the CDR3. In germline, CDR1 is LNHDA, CDR2 SQIVND (reference sequence). CDR3 DNA sequence: TGTGCCAGTAGTTCTCAGGGGTTCTCTGGAAACACCATATATTTT. This sequence encodes CASSSQGFSGNTIYF. Full variable domain (outside the CDR3, taken from reference TRBV19 and TRBJ1-3): DGGITQSPKYLFRKEGQNVTLSCEQNLNHDAMYWYRQDPGQGLRLIYYSQIVNDFQKGDIAEGYSVSREKKESFPLTVTSAQKNPTAFYLCASSSQGFSGNTIYFGEGSWLTVV.

The chain employs TRBV10-3 and TRBJ2-3; 11 nucleotides agree with TRBD2. The CDR3 totals 15 residues. J gave up 2 bases and V 6 bases, and 4 bases lay outside the gene matches. The germline V gene encodes CDR1 ENHRY and CDR2 SYGVKD. The CDR3 is CAISPTSGTTDTQYF. In nucleotides, the CDR3 is TGTGCCATCAGCCCGACTAGCGGGACCACAGATACGCAGTATTTT.

V is TRBV15 and J is TRBJ2-7; 8 bases match TRBD1. The CDR3 consists of 16 residues. With 0 bases clipped from V and 3 bases from J, the junction kept 7 bases outside the gene matches. Germline-derived CDR1 and CDR2 are LNHNV and YYDKDF (reference sequence). DNA for the CDR3: TGTGCCACCAGCAGAGATATGGGTGACAGGGGCTACGAGCAGTACTTC. This encodes CATSRDMGDRGYEQYF. The entire variable domain, with the rest obtained from reference TRBV15 and TRBJ2-7, is as follows: DAMVIQNPRYQVTQFGKPVTLSCSQTLNHNVMYWYQQKSSQAPKLLFHYYDKDFNNEADTPDNFQSRRPNTSFCFLDIRSPGLGDTAMYLCATSRDMGDRGYEQYFGPGTRLTVT.

This sequence joins TRBV7-9 and TRBJ1-1, with D hard to call. CDR1 and CDR2 from the germline V gene are SEHNR and FQNEAQ (reference sequence). V was shortened by 5 bases and J by 0 bases, with 7 bases between the two germline ends. This CDR3 spans 13 amino acids. In nucleotides, the CDR3 is TGTGCCAGCAGCCGGGAAATGAACACTGAAGCTTTCTTT. Translating gives CASSREMNTEAFF.

The chain uses TRBV15 and TRBJ2-3; D perhaps matches TRBD1 (5 bases). V was pared by 3 bases and J by 8 bases, with 12 bases between. Germline V CDR1 and CDR2: LNHNV, YYDKDF (reference sequence). This CDR3 is built from 13 residues. This CDR3 reads CATSRDIRSTQYF. DNA for the CDR3: TGTGCCACCAGCAGGGACATCAGAAGTACGCAGTATTTT.

J is TRBJ2-2 and V is TRBV30; D not resolved. V lost 2 bases, J lost 6 bases, and 7 bases lay in between. The CDR3 loop spans 12 amino acids. The germline gives CDR1 GTSNPN, CDR2 SVGIG (reference sequence). This chain's CDR3 is CAWSSGPGELFF. CDR3 DNA: TGTGCCTGGAGTTCTGGGCCCGGGGAGCTGTTTTTT.

V usage is TRBV6-5 and J usage is TRBJ1-6; D gene uncertain. The CDR3 runs to 14 residues. V lost 4 bases, J lost 9 bases, and 13 bases lay in between. The germline V gene has CDR1 MNHEY and CDR2 SVGAGI. The CDR3: CASSSGMLRSPLHF. The CDR3 bases are TGTGCCAGCAGTTCCGGGATGCTACGTTCACCCCTCCACTTT.

J is TRBJ2-5 and V is TRBV6-4; 9 nucleotides agree with TRBD2. V lost 2 bases, J lost 8 bases, and 3 bases stayed unmatched. The CDR3 is made up of 13 amino acids. Per germline, CDR1 MRHNA and CDR2 SNTAGT. The CDR3 region has the DNA TGTGCCAGCAGTGACGGGACTAGCAGTACCCAGTACTTC. Translating it yields CASSDGTSSTQYF.

V is TRBV12-5 and J is TRBJ1-2; 9 bases are a match to TRBD1. The CDR3 runs 16 residues. After removal of 0 bases from V and 3 bases from J, the junction contained 5 bases not matched to a gene. Germline V gives CDR1 LGHNT, CDR2 FRNRAP. The CDR3 protein is CASGLVQGAVDYGYTF. The CDR3 bases are TGTGCTAGTGGTTTGGTACAGGGGGCTGTAGACTATGGCTACACCTTC.

The genes are TRBV2 and TRBJ2-7; 9 bases map to TRBD2. Germline V gene sequence: CDR1 SNHLY, CDR2 FYNNEI. V was clipped by 10 bases and J by 4 bases; unmatched bases: 11. The CDR3 sequence is 14 residues long. The CDR3 bases are TGTGCCACGCAAGCCGGGACTAGCAGATACGAGCAGTACTTC. It codes for CATQAGTSRYEQYF.

The CDR3 region has the DNA TGTGCCAGCAGCTTATACGGACAGGGGGTAGAAAAACTGTTTTTT. Amino acid sequence: CASSLYGQGVEKLFF. V and J are TRBV7-2 and TRBJ1-4, with TRBD1 identical over 10 bases. Germline values: CDR1 SGHTA, CDR2 FQGNSA. The CDR3 has 15 residues. Losses at the gene ends were 2 bases for V and 8 bases for J; bases not matched to a gene: 5.

The chain joins TRBV27 to TRBJ2-5, with 12 bases matching TRBD2. Germline trimming cut 6 bases from V and 1 base from J; bases unmatched to any gene: 0. CDR1 MNHEY and CDR2 SMNVEV come from the germline V gene (reference sequence). The CDR3 is made up of 14 amino acids. The DNA of the CDR3 is TGTGCCAGCAGGACTAGCGGGAGCCAAGAGACCCAGTACTTC. Residues: CASRTSGSQETQYF.

The chain links TRBV7-2 to TRBJ2-5; 9 bases are shared with TRBD2. The V gene end was trimmed by 0 bases and the J gene end by 4 bases; junction bases not matched to a gene: 3. The CDR3 is 15 residues long. Germline V gene lookup returns CDR1 SGHTA and CDR2 FQGNSA. The CDR3 here is CASSLAAGGSETQYF. The CDR3 DNA is TGTGCCAGCAGCTTAGCAGCGGGAGGTTCAGAGACCCAGTACTTC.

The CDR3 nucleotides are TGTGCTAGTGGTTTGGGGAATACAGGGGGCAATTCACCCCTCCACTTT. It encodes CASGLGNTGGNSPLHF. The rearrangement joins TRBV12-5 to TRBJ1-6, with 9 bases lining up with TRBD1. Germline values: CDR1 LGHNT, CDR2 FRNRAP. V gave up 1 base and J gave up 7 bases; unmatched junction bases: 5. CDR3 length: 16 residues.

The rearrangement uses TRBV5-4 and TRBJ2-7, with 8 nucleotides matching TRBD2. The CDR3 consists of 14 residues. Germline V gives CDR1 SGHNT, CDR2 YYREEE (reference sequence). Trimming at V came to 0 bases and at J to 5 bases, leaving 4 bases not matched to a gene. CDR3 nucleotide sequence: TGTGCCAGCAGCTTGGCCGAGCGGGGGAACGAGCAGTACTTC. It is translated as CASSLAERGNEQYF.

V is TRBV4-3 and J is TRBJ2-1; TRBD1 matches at 10 bases. This CDR3 is 16 amino acids long. The V segment lost 3 bases and the J segment 2 bases; nucleotides outside the gene matches: 4. CDR1 is LGHNA, CDR2 YSLEER, per germline. In DNA form, the CDR3 reads TGCGCCAGCAGCCACCCCGGGACAGGGGCCTACAATGAGCAGTTCTTC. It specifies CASSHPGTGAYNEQFF.

The rearrangement joins TRBV19 to TRBJ1-1, with a weak D call TRBD1 (5 bases). This CDR3 is 14 amino acids long. V was shortened by 6 bases and J by 5 bases, with 16 bases between the two germline ends. Germline V gene lookup returns CDR1 LNHDA and CDR2 SQIVND (reference sequence). This chain's CDR3 is CASRTGPGGTEAFF. Here the CDR3 DNA reads TGTGCCAGTAGAACCGGGCCCGGGGGGACTGAAGCTTTCTTT. The whole variable domain, filled in from reference TRBV19 and TRBJ1-1, reads DGGITQSPKYLFRKEGQNVTLSCEQNLNHDAMYWYRQDPGQGLRLIYYSQIVNDFQKGDIAEGYSVSREKKESFPLTVTSAQKNPTAFYLCASRTGPGGTEAFFGQGTRLTVV.

The gene calls are TRBV5-1 and TRBJ1-1; perhaps TRBD1 as D (5 bases). With 4 bases removed from V and 5 bases from J, the gap between germline ends came to 18 bases. This CDR3 region has 15 residues. Germline lookup yields CDR1 SGHRS and CDR2 YFSETQ. The CDR3 sequence: CASSLPAGGETEAFF. Written as DNA, the CDR3 is TGCGCCAGCAGCCTCCCTGCGGGGGGGGAAACTGAAGCTTTCTTT.

The chain links TRBV5-1 to TRBJ1-2, with 8 bases matching TRBD1. The CDR3 loop spans 15 amino acids. V lost 1 base, J lost 7 bases, and 9 bases stayed unmatched. Germline-derived CDR1 and CDR2 are SGHRS and YFSETQ. The CDR3 bases are TGCGCCAGCAGCTTGAGTAGCCAGGGGGCGATTGGCTACACCTTC. This codes for CASSLSSQGAIGYTF.

V is TRBV7-9 and J is TRBJ2-3; TRBD2 aligns across 9 bases. The CDR3 is 17 amino acids. V was clipped by 5 bases and J by 4 bases; unmatched bases: 13. Germline V gene lookup returns CDR1 SEHNR and CDR2 FQNEAQ (reference sequence). The CDR3 nucleotides read TGTGCCAGCAGCGCCTCCGGCCCCGGGACTAGCTCAGATACGCAGTATTTT. It yields the protein CASSASGPGTSSDTQYF.

The V gene is TRBV6-1, the J gene TRBJ1-6; 11 nucleotides agree with TRBD1. V shed 4 bases, J shed 3 bases, and the junction held 5 bases outside the gene matches. CDR1 is MNHNS and CDR2 is SASEGT in the germline V gene. CDR3 length: 17 amino acids. In DNA, the CDR3 is TGTGCCAGCAGTGGGGGACAGGGGGGCGGCTATAATTCACCCCTCCACTTT. Translating it yields CASSGGQGGGYNSPLHF.

The gene calls are TRBV6-5 and TRBJ1-1; D might be TRBD1 (5 bases). This CDR3 has 13 residues. V was pared by 6 bases and J by 3 bases, with 11 bases between. The germline CDR1 and CDR2 sequences are MNHEY and SVGAGI. The CDR3 sequence: CASRSSGYTEAFF. CDR3 sequence (DNA): TGTGCCAGCAGGTCATCAGGGTACACTGAAGCTTTCTTT.

The V call is TRBV30, the J call TRBJ2-1; TRBD2 matches at 15 bases. With 3 bases clipped from V and 0 bases from J, the junction kept 6 bases outside the gene matches. CDR1 is GTSNPN and CDR2 is SVGIG in the germline V gene (reference sequence). The CDR3 extends over 18 amino acids. CDR3 nucleotide sequence: TGTGCCTGGAGGCGGGGACTAGCGGGAGGCAGCTCCTACAATGAGCAGTTCTTC. Amino acid sequence: CAWRRGLAGGSSYNEQFF. Using reference TRBV30 and TRBJ2-1 for the parts outside the CDR3, the full variable domain is SQTIHQWPATLVQPVGSPLSLECTVEGTSNPNLYWYRQAAGRGLQLLFYSVGIGQISSEVPQNLSASRPQDRQFILSSKKLLLSDSGFYLCAWRRGLAGGSSYNEQFFGPGTRLTVL.

The chain joins TRBV4-2 to TRBJ2-1, with 11 positions matching TRBD2. Germline V gene data show CDR1 as LGHNA and CDR2 as YNFKEQ. J was trimmed by 9 bases and V by 7 bases; bases with no gene match: 11. The CDR3 length is 15 residues. The DNA for the CDR3 is TGTGCCAGCAACAAAGGGGATAGCGGGGGGGGTGAGCAGTTCTTC. It is translated as CASNKGDSGGGEQFF.

V is TRBV10-2 and J is TRBJ2-3, with unresolved D. The CDR3 runs 11 residues. CDR1 WSHSY and CDR2 SAAADI come from the germline V gene. The V gene lost 7 bases and the J gene lost 4 bases, with 6 bases spanning the gap. The CDR3 reads CASIRADTQYF. The DNA for the CDR3 is TGCGCCAGCATCCGCGCAGATACGCAGTATTTT.

The genes are TRBV7-2 and TRBJ2-5; maybe TRBD2 (6 bases). V was clipped by 5 bases and J by 5 bases, with 15 bases between them. The length of the CDR3 is 14 residues. The germline gives CDR1 SGHTA, CDR2 FQGNSA. The CDR3 loop is CASSPRGDSETQYF. CDR3 in DNA: TGTGCCAGCAGCCCTCGCGGGGACTCCGAGACCCAGTACTTC.